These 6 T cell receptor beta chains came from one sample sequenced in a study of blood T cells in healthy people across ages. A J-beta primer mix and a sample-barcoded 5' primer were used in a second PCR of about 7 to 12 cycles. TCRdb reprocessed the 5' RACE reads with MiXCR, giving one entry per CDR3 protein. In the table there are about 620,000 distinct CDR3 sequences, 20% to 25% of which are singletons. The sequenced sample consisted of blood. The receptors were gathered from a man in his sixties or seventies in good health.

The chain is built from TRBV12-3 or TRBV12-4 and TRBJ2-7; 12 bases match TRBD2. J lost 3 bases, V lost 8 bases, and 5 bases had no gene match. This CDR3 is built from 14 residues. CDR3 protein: CASRKTSGSYEQYF. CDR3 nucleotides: TGTGCCAGCCGTAAGACTAGCGGGAGCTACGAGCAGTACTTC.

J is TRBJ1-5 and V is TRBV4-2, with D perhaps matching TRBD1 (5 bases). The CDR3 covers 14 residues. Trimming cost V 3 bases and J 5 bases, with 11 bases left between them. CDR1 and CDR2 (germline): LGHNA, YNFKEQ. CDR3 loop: CASSQTRGDQPQHF. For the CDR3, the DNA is TGTGCCAGCAGCCAGACCCGGGGGGATCAGCCCCAGCATTTT.

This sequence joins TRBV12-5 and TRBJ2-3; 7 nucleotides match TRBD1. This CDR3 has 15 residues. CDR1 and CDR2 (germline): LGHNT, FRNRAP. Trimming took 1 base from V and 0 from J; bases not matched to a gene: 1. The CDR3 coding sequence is TGTGCTAGTGGTTTGGGGACAGGAAGCACAGATACGCAGTATTTT. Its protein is CASGLGTGSTDTQYF.

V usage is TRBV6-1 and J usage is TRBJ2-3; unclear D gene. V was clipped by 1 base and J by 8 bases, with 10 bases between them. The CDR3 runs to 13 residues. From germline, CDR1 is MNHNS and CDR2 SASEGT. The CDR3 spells CASSEGPTTTQYF. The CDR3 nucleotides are TGTGCCAGCAGTGAAGGGCCTACAACTACGCAGTATTTT.

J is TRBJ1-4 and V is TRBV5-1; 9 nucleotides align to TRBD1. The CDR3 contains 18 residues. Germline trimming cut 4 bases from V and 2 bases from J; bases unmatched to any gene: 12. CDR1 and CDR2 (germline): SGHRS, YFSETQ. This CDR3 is CASSLARTGEPTNEKLFF. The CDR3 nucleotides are TGCGCCAGCAGCCTCGCCAGGACAGGGGAACCCACTAATGAAAAACTGTTTTTT.

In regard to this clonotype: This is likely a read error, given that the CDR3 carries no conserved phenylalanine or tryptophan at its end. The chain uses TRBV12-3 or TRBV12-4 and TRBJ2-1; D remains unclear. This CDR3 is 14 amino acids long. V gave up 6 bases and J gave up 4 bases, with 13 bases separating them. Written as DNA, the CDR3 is TGTGCCAGCAGCCGTAACACCGGATACAATGAGCAGTTCCTC. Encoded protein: CASSRNTGYNEQFL.